A selection of T cell receptor beta chains follows, all from one sample in a study of early T cells in non-severe SARS-CoV-2 infection. TCRdb used MiXCR to reprocess the 5' RACE reads, holding one entry per CDR3 protein. The sample carries around 64,000 distinct CDR3 sequences, about 12% recorded once. Sequenced here: whole blood, sampled at baseline. Source of these receptors: an adult who was a healthcare worker with PCR-confirmed SARS-CoV-2 infection or an uninfected control (not recorded which). CDR3s include the opening cysteine and the closing phenylalanine or tryptophan. Each record gives: CDR3 protein, CDR3 DNA, J gene, V gene, D gene, clone size. D genes are given only for firm matches. Size is stated for part of the rows, as once, few or many counts, or as a class when the clone is expanded.

CASSLTSGGETQYF,TGTGCCAGCAGCTTGACTAGCGGGGGCGAGACCCAGTACTTC,TRBJ2-5,TRBV13,TRBD2,few
CSVAGTGGSGELFF,TGCAGCGTGGCCGGGACAGGGGGCTCCGGGGAGCTGTTTTTT,TRBJ2-2,TRBV29-1,TRBD1,.
CSARNRDTEAFF,TGCAGTGCTAGAAACAGGGACACTGAAGCTTTCTTT,TRBJ1-1,TRBV20-1,.,.
CASTTQRQEPEAFF,TGTGCCAGCACCACACAGAGACAGGAGCCTGAAGCTTTCTTT,TRBJ1-1,TRBV13,.,many
CAWSGNTGTAEAFF,TGTGCCTGGAGTGGAAATACAGGGACAGCTGAAGCTTTCTTT,TRBJ1-1,TRBV30,TRBD1,.
CASSILRTGGEQFF,TGTGCCAGTAGTATACTACGGACAGGGGGTGAGCAGTTCTTC,TRBJ2-1,TRBV19,TRBD1,few
CSAKNQPGGNTEAFF,TGCAGTGCTAAAAACCAGCCTGGCGGGAACACTGAAGCTTTCTTT,TRBJ1-1,TRBV20-1,.,many
CASREQGNQETQYF,TGTGCCAGCAGGGAACAGGGAAACCAAGAGACCCAGTACTTC,TRBJ2-5,TRBV28,.,.
CASHQGTSGGPMAYNEQFF,TGTGCCAGCCACCAGGGTACTAGCGGGGGGCCAATGGCCTACAATGAGCAGTTCTTC,TRBJ2-1,TRBV6-2/TRBV6-3,TRBD2,few
CASSLGGLREQYF,TGTGCCAGCAGTTTAGGGGGGCTTAGGGAGCAGTACTTC,TRBJ2-7,TRBV12-3/TRBV12-4,.,.
CASSQVIWTGDSSDNEQFF,TGCGCCAGCAGCCAAGTTATTTGGACGGGAGACAGCTCCGACAATGAGCAGTTCTTC,TRBJ2-1,TRBV4-3,.,.
CASSTWRELRGDTQYF,TGTGCCAGCTCTACGTGGCGGGAGTTAAGGGGCGATACGCAGTATTTT,TRBJ2-3,TRBV7-9,TRBD2,.
CASSYSPELAEITDTQYF,TGTGCCAGCAGTTACAGTCCCGAGCTAGCGGAAATCACAGATACGCAGTATTTT,TRBJ2-3,TRBV6-2/TRBV6-3,TRBD2,many
CASSYWSNTEAFF,TGTGCCAGCAGTTACTGGTCGAACACTGAAGCTTTCTTT,TRBJ1-1,TRBV6-6,.,few
CASSVGRGSWETQYF,TGTGCCAGCAGCGTAGGAAGGGGCAGTTGGGAGACCCAGTACTTC,TRBJ2-5,TRBV9,.,.
CASSRSDSGVIETQYF,TGTGCCAGCAGCCGCTCGGATAGCGGGGTGATAGAGACCCAGTACTTC,TRBJ2-5,TRBV5-4,TRBD2,many
CATSRQGNTGELFF,TGTGCCACCTCGAGGCAGGGTAACACCGGGGAGCTGTTTTTT,TRBJ2-2,TRBV7-2,.,.
CASSSGLMSSGANVLTF,TGTGCCAGCAGTTCGGGACTGATGAGCTCTGGGGCCAACGTCCTGACTTTC,TRBJ2-6,TRBV6-6,.,many
CASREGAGMNTEAFF,TGTGCCAGCAGGGAGGGTGCCGGGATGAACACTGAAGCTTTCTTT,TRBJ1-1,TRBV7-9,.,few
CASSLGTGDTRQYF,TGCGCCAGCAGTCTAGGGACAGGGGACACCCGGCAGTACTTC,TRBJ2-7,TRBV5-1,TRBD1,many
CASTTDATNEKLFF,TGTGCCAGCACCACTGACGCTACAAATGAAAAACTGTTTTTT,TRBJ1-4,TRBV6-6,.,many
CASSLNQINTEAFF,TGTGCCAGCAGTTTAAACCAGATTAACACTGAAGCTTTCTTT,TRBJ1-1,TRBV12-3/TRBV12-4,.,many
CASSRSGENTGELFF,TGTGCCAGCAGCCGTTCAGGGGAAAACACCGGGGAGCTGTTTTTT,TRBJ2-2,TRBV7-6,.,.
CASSHYTGGVIGQPQHF,TGCGCCAGCAGCCACTACACAGGGGGCGTTATCGGTCAGCCCCAGCATTTT,TRBJ1-5,TRBV4-3,TRBD1,.
CASSFSGSGTDFWNTEAFF,TGTGCCAGCAGTTTTTCGGGAAGTGGGACAGATTTTTGGAACACTGAAGCTTTCTTT,TRBJ1-1,TRBV27,TRBD1,many
CASSLGAGGPYEQYF,TGTGCCAGCAGCTTAGGGGCAGGGGGTCCCTACGAGCAGTACTTC,TRBJ2-7,TRBV7-9,TRBD1,few
CASSPALRLRTRGETQYF,TGTGCCAGCAGCCCCGCGCTAAGGCTGAGGACTAGAGGCGAGACCCAGTACTTC,TRBJ2-5,TRBV7-8,TRBD2,many